This T cell receptor (beta chain) was obtained from a study of T-cell reconstitution after alpha-beta-depleted transplantation in children. The CDR3 is 13 amino acids. The germline CDR1 and CDR2 sequences are DFQATT and SNEGSKA (reference sequence). Construction of the TCRbeta library involved unique molecular identifiers. TCRdb analysed the PCR reads with MiXCR anew, one entry per CDR3 protein. Here the sample spans fewer than 400,000 distinct CDR3 sequences, roughly 20% being singletons. This clonotype has a count of ten or more. One junction end does not reproduce the germline sequence, and a read error may be involved.

The input for sequencing was PBMCs from the stem cell graft donor, taken from the stem cell graft. The receptor's source is a human donor who donated a stem cell graft to a child with acute myeloid leukemia. V gene TRBV20-1 combines with J gene TRBJ2-1; TRBD1 is a possible D gene (6 bases). For the CDR3, the DNA is TGCAGTGCTGGAGAGAGGGGGTGGAATGAGCAGTTCTTC. Translated: CSAGERGWNEQFF.